Presented here are 14 T cell receptor beta chains from one specimen sequenced in a study of cytomegalovirus exposure and HLA in healthy donors. Primers for the PCR totalled 60 Vbeta and 13 Jbeta. Repertoires were generated with immunoSEQ multiplex PCR, while TCRdb's copy carries only in-frame clones and drops some. This sample yields roughly 200,000 clones, of which about 80% are seen a single time; 13% to 15% belongs to the top ten. The sample taken for sequencing was PBMCs. These receptors were taken from a woman aged 25 to 45 in good health and CMV-seropositive.

This clone was detected only a few times. The CDR3 coding sequence is TGTGCCAGCAGGACAGGGACGGGTAATGAAAAACTGTTTTTT. Residues: CASRTGTGNEKLFF. The chain recombines TRBV7-9 with TRBJ1-4; 7 nucleotides line up with TRBD1. Trimming at V came to 6 bases and at J to 4 bases, leaving 5 bases not matched to a gene. Germline values: CDR1 SEHNR, CDR2 FQNEAQ (reference sequence). The CDR3 totals 14 residues.

This sequence joins TRBV11-3 and TRBJ2-5, with D possibly matching TRBD2 (6 bases). The CDR3 runs to 15 residues. Germline CDR1 SGHNT, CDR2 YENEEA. V was trimmed by 5 bases and J by 2 bases, leaving 15 bases between them. CDR3 nucleotide sequence: TGTGCCAGCAGCCCCTTCGGGACTCTACAAGAGACCCAGTACTTC. Protein sequence: CASSPFGTLQETQYF.

This clone came up once. The gene calls are TRBV7-2 and TRBJ1-2, with D unclear. Germline CDR1 is SGHTA and CDR2 is FQGNSA. The V end was cut by 1 base, the J end by 4 bases, with 4 bases between. CDR3 length equals 12 residues. CDR3 loop: CASSLDGYGYTF. DNA of the CDR3: TGTGCCAGCAGCTTAGACGGCTATGGCTACACCTTC. The variable domain in full, completed from reference TRBV7-2 and TRBJ1-2, reads GAGVSQSPSNKVTEKGKDVELRCDPISGHTALYWYRQSLGQGLEFLIYFQGNSAPDKSGLPSDRFSAERTGGSVSTLTIQRTQQEDSAVYLCASSLDGYGYTFGSGTRLTVV.

This chain uses TRBV6-1 with TRBJ1-5, with D unclear. Trimming shortened V by 4 bases and J by 0 bases, and 13 bases separated the two germline ends. Germline V lookup: CDR1 MNHNS, CDR2 SASEGT. The CDR3 extends over 16 amino acids. CDR3 sequence (DNA): TGTGCCAGCAGTGCAAGAGAGGTAGGTAGCAATCAGCCCCAGCATTTT. Translated, it gives CASSAREVGSNQPQHF.

This clone was counted between two and nine times. The CDR3 bases are TGCGCCAGCAGTGATGGGGAGTTGGACACCGGGGAGCTGTTTTTT. Protein: CASSDGELDTGELFF. The chain has TRBV10-1 and TRBJ2-2, with D possibly TRBD2 on 5 matching bases. V was clipped by 3 bases and J by 3 bases, with 11 bases between them. The length of the CDR3 is 15 residues. In germline, CDR1 is WNHNN, CDR2 SYGVQD (reference sequence).

The rearrangement uses TRBV5-1 and TRBJ1-2, with a possible D match to TRBD1 (6 bases). The CDR3 spans 14 residues. V lost 7 bases, J lost 7 bases, and 20 bases lay in between. Germline CDR1 reads SGHRS; CDR2 reads YFSETQ. The CDR3 sequence: CASGNAGGLGGYTF. Here the CDR3 DNA reads TGCGCCAGCGGCAATGCGGGGGGGCTCGGTGGCTACACCTTC.

The J gene is TRBJ1-2, the V gene TRBV7-9; TRBD1 aligns across 7 bases. The CDR3 loop spans 13 amino acids. Trimming cost V 5 bases and J 4 bases; bases outside gene matches: 4. CDR1 is SEHNR, CDR2 FQNEAQ, per germline (reference sequence). CDR3 protein: CASSPGGGYGYTF. CDR3 sequence (DNA): TGTGCCAGCAGCCCAGGGGGTGGCTATGGCTACACCTTC. Variable domain in full (rest from reference TRBV7-9 and TRBJ1-2): DTGVSQNPRHKITKRGQNVTFRCDPISEHNRLYWYRQTLGQGPEFLTYFQNEAQLEKSRLLSDRFSAERPKGSFSTLEIQRTEQGDSAMYLCASSPGGGYGYTFGSGTRLTVV.

This chain joins TRBV5-1 and TRBJ1-2; the match to TRBD1 covers 8 bases. The CDR3 is 13 residues long. CDR1 SGHRS and CDR2 YFSETQ come from the germline V gene. Losses at the gene ends were 2 bases for V and 7 bases for J; bases not matched to a gene: 4. The chain's CDR3 is CASSFGQGGGYTF. In DNA, the CDR3 is TGCGCCAGCAGCTTCGGACAGGGTGGTGGCTACACCTTC.

This chain links TRBV19 with TRBJ2-7, with D perhaps matching TRBD1 (5 bases). Between the trimmed V and J ends, which lost 2 bases and 9 bases, there was a span of 17 bases. Germline V gene data show CDR1 as LNHDA and CDR2 as SQIVND (reference sequence). The CDR3 consists of 14 residues. The CDR3 DNA reads as TGTGCCAGTAGTATAAGAGTAGACAGTCCGTGGCAGTACTTC. Protein: CASSIRVDSPWQYF.

The sample holds one count of this clone. The rearrangement uses TRBV5-4 and TRBJ2-5, with a weak D call TRBD2 (6 bases). V dropped 1 base and J dropped 5 bases, with 12 bases sitting between them. Germline values: CDR1 SGHNT, CDR2 YYREEE (reference sequence). The length of the CDR3 is 14 residues. The CDR3 DNA sequence: TGTGCCAGCAGCTTGTTACATGGAGGGGAGACCCAGTACTTC. This translates into CASSLLHGGETQYF.

V and J are TRBV10-3 and TRBJ1-2, with D perhaps matching TRBD1 (5 bases). The V end lost 0 bases, the J end lost 3 bases, and 8 bases lay between the germline ends. This CDR3 is built from 14 residues. From germline, CDR1 is ENHRY and CDR2 SYGVKD. CDR3 nucleotide sequence: TGTGCCATCAGTGAGTCGGGGGGGGACTATGGCTACACCTTC. It is translated as CAISESGGDYGYTF.

The rearrangement uses TRBV2 and TRBJ1-2; 7 bases agree with TRBD1. Germline assignment: CDR1 SNHLY and CDR2 FYNNEI. CDR3 length equals 13 residues. The V and J ends lost 6 bases and 7 bases, in that order; junction bases with no gene match: 8. The CDR3 spells CASSVTGEGGYTF. CDR3 in DNA: TGTGCCAGCAGCGTTACAGGGGAAGGTGGCTACACCTTC.

The J gene is TRBJ1-6, the V gene TRBV4-2; 7 positions agree with TRBD1. The V segment lost 3 bases and the J segment 5 bases; nucleotides outside the gene matches: 4. CDR1 and CDR2 (germline): LGHNA, YNFKEQ. The CDR3 is 15 residues long. The CDR3 nucleotides are TGTGCCAGCAGCCATACCGGGACAGATAATTCACCCCTCCACTTT. Translated: CASSHTGTDNSPLHF.

V is TRBV6-6 and J is TRBJ2-7, with D perhaps TRBD1 (7 bases). The CDR3 is 11 amino acids. V lost 8 bases and J 3 bases, leaving 8 bases between the germline ends. CDR1 MNHNY and CDR2 SVGAGI come from the germline V gene (reference sequence). The CDR3 spells CASQGGYEQYF. CDR3 in DNA: TGTGCCAGCCAGGGGGGCTACGAGCAGTACTTC.